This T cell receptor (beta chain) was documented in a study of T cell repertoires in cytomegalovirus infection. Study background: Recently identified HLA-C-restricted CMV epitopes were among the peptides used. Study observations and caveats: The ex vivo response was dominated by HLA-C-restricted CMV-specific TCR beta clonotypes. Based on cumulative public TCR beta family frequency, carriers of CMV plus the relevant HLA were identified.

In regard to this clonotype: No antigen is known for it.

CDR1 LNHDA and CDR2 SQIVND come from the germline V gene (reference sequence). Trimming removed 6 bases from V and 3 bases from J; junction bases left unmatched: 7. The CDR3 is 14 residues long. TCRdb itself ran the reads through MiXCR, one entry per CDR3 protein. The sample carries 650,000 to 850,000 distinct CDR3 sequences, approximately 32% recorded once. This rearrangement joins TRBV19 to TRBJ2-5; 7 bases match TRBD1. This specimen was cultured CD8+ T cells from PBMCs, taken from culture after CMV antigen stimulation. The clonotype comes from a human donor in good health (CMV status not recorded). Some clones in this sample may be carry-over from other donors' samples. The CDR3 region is CASRITGTEETQYF. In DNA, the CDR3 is TGTGCCAGTAGAATCACCGGGACAGAAGAGACCCAGTACTTC.